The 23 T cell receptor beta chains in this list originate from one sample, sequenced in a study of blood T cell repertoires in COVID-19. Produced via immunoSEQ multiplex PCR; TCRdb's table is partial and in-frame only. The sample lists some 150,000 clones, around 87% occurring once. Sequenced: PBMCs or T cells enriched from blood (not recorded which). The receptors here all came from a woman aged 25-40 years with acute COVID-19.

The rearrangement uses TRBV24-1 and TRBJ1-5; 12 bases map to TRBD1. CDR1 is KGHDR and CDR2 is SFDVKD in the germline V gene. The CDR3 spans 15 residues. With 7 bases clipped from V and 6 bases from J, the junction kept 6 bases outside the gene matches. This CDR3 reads CATSPPGQGAQPQHF. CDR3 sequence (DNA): TGTGCCACCAGCCCACCGGGACAGGGGGCTCAGCCCCAGCATTTT.

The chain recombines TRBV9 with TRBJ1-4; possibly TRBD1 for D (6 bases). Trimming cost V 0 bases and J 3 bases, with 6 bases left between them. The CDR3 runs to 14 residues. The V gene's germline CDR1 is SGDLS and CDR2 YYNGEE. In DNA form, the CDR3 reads TGTGCCAGCAGCGTAGGGACAGCTAATGAAAAACTGTTTTTT. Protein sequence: CASSVGTANEKLFF.

The DNA for the CDR3 is TGTGCCAGCAGTGTCGACAGGGGGATTTCTCAGCCCCAGCATTTT. Translated, it gives CASSVDRGISQPQHF. This rearrangement joins TRBV28 to TRBJ1-5, with 9 bases fitting TRBD1. The CDR3 has 15 amino acids. Trimming took 5 bases from V and 6 from J; bases not matched to a gene: 8. Germline V gene sequence: CDR1 MDHEN, CDR2 SYDVKM.

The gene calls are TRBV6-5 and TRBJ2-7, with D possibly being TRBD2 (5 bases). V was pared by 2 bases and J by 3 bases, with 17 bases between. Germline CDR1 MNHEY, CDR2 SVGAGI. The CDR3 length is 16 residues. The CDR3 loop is CASSYDPTTALYEQYF. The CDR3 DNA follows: TGTGCCAGCAGTTACGACCCGACTACCGCCCTCTACGAGCAGTACTTC.

CDR3 sequence reads: CASSSIRSTDTQYF. The CDR3 nucleotides are TGTGCCAGCAGTTCCATACGCAGTACAGATACGCAGTATTTT. The V and J genes are TRBV6-2 or TRBV6-3 and TRBJ2-3, with D hard to call. Trimming stripped 4 bases from V and 3 bases from J, with 11 bases between. Germline V gene lookup returns CDR1 MNHEY and CDR2 SVGEGT. The CDR3 has 14 residues.

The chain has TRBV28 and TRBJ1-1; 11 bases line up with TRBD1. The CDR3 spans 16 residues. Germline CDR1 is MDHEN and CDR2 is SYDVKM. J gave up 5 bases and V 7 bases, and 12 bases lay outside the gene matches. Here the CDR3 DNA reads TGTGCCAGCAACACACTACGGACAGGGGGCCAGACTGAAGCTTTCTTT. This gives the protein CASNTLRTGGQTEAFF.

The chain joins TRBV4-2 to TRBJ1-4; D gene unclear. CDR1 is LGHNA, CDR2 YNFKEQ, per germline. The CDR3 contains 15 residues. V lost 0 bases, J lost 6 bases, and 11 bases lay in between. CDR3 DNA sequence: TGTGCCAGCAGCCAAGATGGCAGGATCGATGAAAAACTGTTTTTT. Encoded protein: CASSQDGRIDEKLFF.

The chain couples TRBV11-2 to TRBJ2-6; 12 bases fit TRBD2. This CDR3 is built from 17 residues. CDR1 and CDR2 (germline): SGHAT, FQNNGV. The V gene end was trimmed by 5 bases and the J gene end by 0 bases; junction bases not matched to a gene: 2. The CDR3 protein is CASSEGLAGSGANVLTF. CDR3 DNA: TGTGCCAGCAGCGAGGGACTAGCGGGCTCTGGGGCCAACGTCCTGACTTTC.

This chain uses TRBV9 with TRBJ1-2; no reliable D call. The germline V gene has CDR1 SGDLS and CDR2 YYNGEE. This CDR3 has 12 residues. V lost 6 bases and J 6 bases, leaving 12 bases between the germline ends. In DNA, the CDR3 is TGTGCCAGCAACAAGTATGTCGATGGCTACACCTTC. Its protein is CASNKYVDGYTF.

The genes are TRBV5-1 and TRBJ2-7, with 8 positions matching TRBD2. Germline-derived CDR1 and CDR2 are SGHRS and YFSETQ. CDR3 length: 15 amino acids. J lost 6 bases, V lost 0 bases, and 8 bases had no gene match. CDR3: CASSLDAGGTPEQYF. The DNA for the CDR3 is TGCGCCAGCAGCTTGGATGCGGGAGGTACCCCCGAGCAGTACTTC.

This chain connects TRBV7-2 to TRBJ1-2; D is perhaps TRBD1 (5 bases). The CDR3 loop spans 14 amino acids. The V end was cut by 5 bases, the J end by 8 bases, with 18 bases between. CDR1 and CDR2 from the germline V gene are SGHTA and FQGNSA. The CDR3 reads CASSPIEGLEGYTF. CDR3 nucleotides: TGTGCCAGCAGCCCTATAGAGGGACTGGAGGGCTACACCTTC. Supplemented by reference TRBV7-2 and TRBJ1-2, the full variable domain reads GAGVSQSPSNKVTEKGKDVELRCDPISGHTALYWYRQSLGQGLEFLIYFQGNSAPDKSGLPSDRFSAERTGGSVSTLTIQRTQQEDSAVYLCASSPIEGLEGYTFGSGTRLTVV.

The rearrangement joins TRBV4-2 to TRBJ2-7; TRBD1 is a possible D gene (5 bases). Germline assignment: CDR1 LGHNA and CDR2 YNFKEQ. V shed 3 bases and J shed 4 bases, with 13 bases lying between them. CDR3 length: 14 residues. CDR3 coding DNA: TGTGCCAGCAGCCAGACTTTACAGGTTTACGAGCAGTACTTC. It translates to CASSQTLQVYEQYF.

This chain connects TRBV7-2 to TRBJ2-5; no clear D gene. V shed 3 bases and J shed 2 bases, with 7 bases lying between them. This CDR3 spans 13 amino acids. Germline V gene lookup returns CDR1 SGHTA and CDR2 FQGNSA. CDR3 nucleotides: TGTGCCAGCAGCTTGAACAGACAAGAGACCCAGTACTTC. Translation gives CASSLNRQETQYF.

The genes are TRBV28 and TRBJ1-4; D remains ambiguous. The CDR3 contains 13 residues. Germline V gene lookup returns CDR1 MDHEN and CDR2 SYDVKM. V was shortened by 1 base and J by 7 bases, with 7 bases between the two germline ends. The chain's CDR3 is CASSLSWSEKLFF. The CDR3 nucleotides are TGTGCCAGCAGTTTATCTTGGAGTGAAAAACTGTTTTTT.

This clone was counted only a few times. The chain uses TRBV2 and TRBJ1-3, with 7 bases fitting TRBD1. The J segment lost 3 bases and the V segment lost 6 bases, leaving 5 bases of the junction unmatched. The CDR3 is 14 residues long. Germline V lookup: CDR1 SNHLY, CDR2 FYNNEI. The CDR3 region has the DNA TGTGCCAGCAGACAGACAGGGTATGGAAACACCATATATTTT. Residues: CASRQTGYGNTIYF.

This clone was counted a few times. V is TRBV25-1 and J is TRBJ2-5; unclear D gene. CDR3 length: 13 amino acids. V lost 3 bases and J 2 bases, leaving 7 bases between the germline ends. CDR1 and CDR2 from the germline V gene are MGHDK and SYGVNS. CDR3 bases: TGTGCCAGCAGTGAGGTCACACAAGAGACCCAGTACTTC. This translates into CASSEVTQETQYF.

CDR3 DNA sequence: TGTGCCAGCTCACCACGAGACAACCCCCACAATGAGCAGTTCTTC. As protein: CASSPRDNPHNEQFF. This sequence joins TRBV18 and TRBJ2-1; no clear D gene. Germline assignment: CDR1 KGHSH and CDR2 LQKENI. Trimming stripped 1 base from V and 5 bases from J, with 12 bases between. The CDR3 is 15 residues long.

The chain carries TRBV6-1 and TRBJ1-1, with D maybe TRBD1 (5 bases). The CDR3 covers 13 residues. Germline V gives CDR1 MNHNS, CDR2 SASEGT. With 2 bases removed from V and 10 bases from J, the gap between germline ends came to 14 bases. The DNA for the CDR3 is TGTGCCAGCAGTGAATCTCAGGGATTGGGAGCTTTCTTT. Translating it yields CASSESQGLGAFF.

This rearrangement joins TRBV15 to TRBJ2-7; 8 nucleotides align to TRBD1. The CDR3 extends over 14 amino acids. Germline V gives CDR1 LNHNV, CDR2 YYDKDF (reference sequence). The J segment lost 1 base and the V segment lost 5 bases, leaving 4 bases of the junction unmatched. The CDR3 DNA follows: TGTGCCACCAGCCTGGACAGGGTGTCCTACGAGCAGTACTTC. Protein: CATSLDRVSYEQYF. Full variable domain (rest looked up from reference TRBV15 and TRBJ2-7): DAMVIQNPRYQVTQFGKPVTLSCSQTLNHNVMYWYQQKSSQAPKLLFHYYDKDFNNEADTPDNFQSRRPNTSFCFLDIRSPGLGDTAMYLCATSLDRVSYEQYFGPGTRLTVT.

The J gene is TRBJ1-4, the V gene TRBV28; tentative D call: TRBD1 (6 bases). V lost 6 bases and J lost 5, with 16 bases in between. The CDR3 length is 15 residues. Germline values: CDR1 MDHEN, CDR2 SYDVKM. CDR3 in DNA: TGTGCCAGCAGCCTAACGGGACACCCGAATGAAAAACTGTTTTTT. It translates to CASSLTGHPNEKLFF.

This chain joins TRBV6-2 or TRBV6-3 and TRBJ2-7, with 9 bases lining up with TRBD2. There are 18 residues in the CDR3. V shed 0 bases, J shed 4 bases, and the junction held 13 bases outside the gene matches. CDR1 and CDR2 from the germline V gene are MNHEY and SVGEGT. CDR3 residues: CASSYSTTTSGGNYEQYF. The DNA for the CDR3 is TGTGCCAGCAGTTACTCGACGACAACCAGCGGGGGGAATTACGAGCAGTACTTC.

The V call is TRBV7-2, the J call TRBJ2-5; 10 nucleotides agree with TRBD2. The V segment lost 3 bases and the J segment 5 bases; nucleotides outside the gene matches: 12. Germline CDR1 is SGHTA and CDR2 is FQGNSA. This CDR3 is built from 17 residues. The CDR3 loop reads CASSFIGQREGRETQYF. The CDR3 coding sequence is TGTGCCAGCAGCTTTATCGGGCAGCGGGAGGGCCGGGAGACCCAGTACTTC.

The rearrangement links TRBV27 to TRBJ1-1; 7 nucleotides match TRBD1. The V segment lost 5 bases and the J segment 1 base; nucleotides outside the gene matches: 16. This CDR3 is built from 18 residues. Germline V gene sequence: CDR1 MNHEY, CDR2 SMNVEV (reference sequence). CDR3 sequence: CASSPAGQVLRGNTEAFF. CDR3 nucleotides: TGTGCCAGCAGTCCCGCCGGACAGGTGCTGCGGGGGAACACTGAAGCTTTCTTT.